The entry below describes one T cell receptor beta chain. What it recognizes is unknown. The PCR ran on 60 Vbeta and 13 Jbeta primers. The method was immunoSEQ multiplex PCR; TCRdb's version includes in-frame clones alone and lacks a portion of them. The table shows roughly 150,000 clones, with 50% to 75% occurring only once. This entry belongs to a study of cytomegalovirus exposure and HLA in healthy donors. The study's findings and limits: Across donors, sequencing depth was assumed by presence/absence analyses to be roughly uniform.

The material sequenced was PBMCs. The clonotype was recovered from a woman in her 30s in good health and CMV-seropositive.

In nucleotides, the CDR3 is TGTGCCAGCAGTCCCTTAACGGGGGGCCAAGATACGCAGTATTTT. Amino acids: CASSPLTGGQDTQYF. The gene calls are TRBV6-1 and TRBJ2-3, with D perhaps TRBD2 (7 bases). There are 15 residues in the CDR3. The ends were cut back, 5 bases at V and 5 bases at J, with 17 bases in the middle. Germline assignment: CDR1 MNHNS and CDR2 SASEGT.